The 5 T cell receptor beta chains given below trace back to one sample, sequenced in a study of T cell responses to AZD1222 COVID-19 vaccine. Data came from immunoSEQ multiplex PCR; TCRdb stores just in-frame clones and leaves some out. The data show tens of thousands of clones, with 75% to 95% seen just once and roughly 12% held by the top ten. The source was peripheral blood, collected 28 days after the second AZD1222 dose. These receptors were taken from an adult who received the AZD1222 COVID-19 vaccine.

The genes are TRBV12-5 and TRBJ2-3; D tentatively reads TRBD1 or TRBD2 (6 bases each). The CDR3 has 16 amino acids. V was cut by 1 base and J by 2 bases, with 13 bases left in between. Germline CDR1 is LGHNT and CDR2 is FRNRAP. CDR3 sequence: CASGLGRGVYTDTQYF. The CDR3 region has the DNA TGTGCTAGTGGTTTGGGAAGGGGGGTATACACAGATACGCAGTATTTT.

V and J are TRBV9 and TRBJ1-4; TRBD1 matches 7 bases. Germline V gene lookup returns CDR1 SGDLS and CDR2 YYNGEE. The J segment lost 2 bases and the V segment lost 4 bases, leaving 2 bases of the junction unmatched. This CDR3 has 14 residues. Here the CDR3 reads CASSSQGTNEKLFF. As DNA, the CDR3 is TGTGCCAGCAGCTCACAGGGGACTAATGAAAAACTGTTTTTT.

The chain combines TRBV5-4 with TRBJ1-1; D not resolved. Deletions cut 2 bases from V and 1 base from J, with 9 bases between. This CDR3 spans 14 amino acids. CDR1 is SGHNT and CDR2 is YYREEE in the germline V gene (reference sequence). CDR3 residues: CASSFWAENTEAFF. In nucleotides, the CDR3 is TGTGCCAGCAGCTTTTGGGCTGAGAACACTGAAGCTTTCTTT.

This chain connects TRBV9 to TRBJ2-1, with 9 bases fitting TRBD2. This CDR3 is 14 amino acids long. CDR1 and CDR2 from the germline V gene are SGDLS and YYNGEE. After removal of 1 base from V and 8 bases from J, the junction contained 4 bases not matched to a gene. CDR3: CASSVLSSGDEQFF. DNA of the CDR3: TGTGCCAGCAGCGTACTTTCTAGCGGGGATGAGCAGTTCTTC. Full variable domain (rest looked up from reference TRBV9 and TRBJ2-1): DSGVTQTPKHLITATGQRVTLRCSPRSGDLSVYWYQQSLDQGLQFLIQYYNGEERAKGNILERFSAQQFPDLHSELNLSSLELGDSALYFCASSVLSSGDEQFFGPGTRLTVL.

The rearrangement links TRBV7-9 to TRBJ1-4, with no clear D. Trimming removed 5 bases at V and 8 bases at J, with 18 bases between. The CDR3 contains 15 residues. The germline V gene encodes CDR1 SEHNR and CDR2 FQNEAQ (reference sequence). CDR3 region: CASSPPGGKWEKLFF. The DNA of the CDR3 is TGTGCCAGCAGCCCCCCGGGCGGGAAGTGGGAAAAACTGTTTTTT.